This entry lists 26 T cell receptor beta chains sequenced from one sample in a study of identical twins. TCRdb reprocessed the 5' RACE reads with MiXCR, giving one entry per CDR3 protein. The data contain 450,000 or so distinct CDR3 sequences, roughly 24% of them singletons. This same sample was also part of a study on T cells expressing NK-cell markers.

The sequenced sample was CD4+ T cells sorted from blood. The receptors derive from a woman between 18 and 30 years old in good health.

This chain uses TRBV5-4 with TRBJ2-7; D is possibly TRBD2 (6 bases). CDR1 is SGHNT and CDR2 is YYREEE in the germline V gene (reference sequence). V was clipped by 0 bases and J by 2 bases, with 12 bases between them. This CDR3 region has 15 residues. This chain's CDR3 is CASSLAGGDPYEQYF. The CDR3 DNA reads TGTGCCAGCAGCTTGGCCGGCGGGGATCCCTACGAGCAGTACTTC.

This clonotype was observed a few times. This sequence joins TRBV20-1 and TRBJ2-1, with D possibly being TRBD1 or TRBD2 (5 bases each). CDR3 length: 16 amino acids. CDR1 DFQATT and CDR2 SNEGSKA come from the germline V gene (reference sequence). The germline V and J ends were trimmed by 1 base and 0 bases, with 13 bases remaining between them. The CDR3 DNA is TGCAGTGCTAGAGTCCCCGGGGCCCTCTCCTACAATGAGCAGTTCTTC. Its protein is CSARVPGALSYNEQFF.

This clonotype was picked up a small number of times. V is TRBV20-1 and J is TRBJ1-1; weak D call: TRBD1 (6 bases). The V end was cut by 5 bases, the J end by 5 bases, with 12 bases between. The CDR3 length is 12 residues. Germline V gene lookup returns CDR1 DFQATT and CDR2 SNEGSKA (reference sequence). The DNA of the CDR3 is TGCAGTGCTGAGAGGGGGAAAACTGAAGCTTTCTTT. Protein product: CSAERGKTEAFF.

The rearrangement links TRBV20-1 to TRBJ2-5, with D possibly being TRBD1 (6 bases). V lost 6 bases to trimming and J lost 4 bases, with 18 bases between them. This CDR3 spans 14 amino acids. The germline gives CDR1 DFQATT, CDR2 SNEGSKA (reference sequence). CDR3 DNA: TGCAGTGCACCCGTTAGAGGGGGAATAGAGACCCAGTACTTC. The encoded protein is CSAPVRGGIETQYF.

This clonotype was recorded a few times. The chain joins TRBV20-1 to TRBJ2-7, with TRBD2 matching 7 bases. CDR3 length equals 14 residues. Germline V gene data show CDR1 as DFQATT and CDR2 as SNEGSKA (reference sequence). The V gene end was trimmed by 2 bases and the J gene end by 7 bases; junction bases not matched to a gene: 11. The CDR3 nucleotides are TGCAGTGCTAGATCGGGGGAGGGGTCGCGAGAGCAGTACTTC. Its protein is CSARSGEGSREQYF.

The V gene is TRBV2, the J gene TRBJ1-5, with D uncertain. The CDR3 contains 13 residues. V was trimmed by 1 base and J by 5 bases, leaving 6 bases between them. Germline CDR1 SNHLY, CDR2 FYNNEI. DNA for the CDR3: TGTGCCAGCAGTGAAGACCTCCATCAGCCCCAGCATTTT. As protein: CASSEDLHQPQHF.

This clonotype was detected only a few times. The chain carries TRBV11-2 and TRBJ2-1, with TRBD2 matching over 15 bases. Germline V gives CDR1 SGHAT, CDR2 FQNNGV. This CDR3 has 18 amino acids. The ends lost 6 bases at V and 2 bases at J; junction bases unmatched: 8. In DNA, the CDR3 is TGTGCCAGCAGGTCCCAGGGACTAGCGGGAGGAGCCTACAATGAGCAGTTCTTC. It encodes CASRSQGLAGGAYNEQFF.

The sample holds a few counts of this clonotype. J is TRBJ1-2 and V is TRBV12-3 or TRBV12-4; D ambiguous. The ends were cut back, 6 bases at V and 6 bases at J, with 14 bases in the middle. CDR3 size: 13 residues. The CDR3 reads CASSNQRRDGYTF. The CDR3, as DNA: TGTGCCAGCAGCAACCAGAGGAGGGATGGCTACACCTTC.

The chain employs TRBV11-3 and TRBJ1-2; D may be TRBD1 (5 bases). Germline V gene sequence: CDR1 SGHNT, CDR2 YENEEA. Trimming took 5 bases from V and 8 from J, leaving 18 bases between them. CDR3 length: 14 residues. CDR3 sequence: CASSPATGRDGYTF. In DNA, the CDR3 is TGTGCCAGCAGCCCCGCGACGGGACGCGACGGCTACACCTTC.

This clonotype was counted at least ten times. The rearrangement uses TRBV20-1 and TRBJ2-7, with D perhaps assigned TRBD1 or TRBD2 (5 bases each). The CDR3 consists of 15 residues. The germline V gene has CDR1 DFQATT and CDR2 SNEGSKA (reference sequence). Trimming pared 4 bases from V and 1 base from J, leaving 17 bases between. The CDR3 DNA sequence: TGCAGTGCTAATCAATTCCGGGACCGGTCCTACGAGCAGTACTTC. Protein: CSANQFRDRSYEQYF.

The gene calls are TRBV10-3 and TRBJ2-4; D may be TRBD2 (6 bases). The V gene lost 10 bases and the J gene lost 0 bases, with 19 bases spanning the gap. Germline V CDR1 and CDR2: ENHRY, SYGVKD. The CDR3 is made up of 16 amino acids. CDR3 loop: CATQGTAGLAKNIQYF. CDR3 in DNA: TGTGCCACGCAGGGAACGGCGGGGCTAGCCAAAAACATTCAGTACTTC.

The chain has TRBV3-1 and TRBJ2-7, with D hard to call. The CDR3 covers 12 residues. Trimming stripped 1 base from V and 6 bases from J, with 7 bases between. Germline-derived CDR1 and CDR2 are LGHDT and YNNKEL (reference sequence). The CDR3 protein is CASSQGGSEQYF. In DNA, the CDR3 is TGTGCCAGCAGCCAAGGGGGAAGCGAGCAGTACTTC.

This clonotype was seen many times. The CDR3 region is CSVEQLANYGYTF. CDR3 DNA sequence: TGCAGCGTTGAGCAGTTAGCTAACTATGGCTACACCTTC. V is TRBV29-1 and J is TRBJ1-2; no reliable D call. Germline V gene data show CDR1 as SQVTM and CDR2 as ANQGSEA. The CDR3 runs to 13 residues. Trimming removed 3 bases at V and 0 bases at J, with 8 bases between.

The rearrangement joins TRBV10-3 to TRBJ2-1; 7 bases match TRBD2. V was clipped by 4 bases and J by 2 bases; unmatched bases: 14. The length of the CDR3 is 18 residues. Germline CDR1 reads ENHRY; CDR2 reads SYGVKD. CDR3 sequence: CAISVPSGGGNPYNEQFF. The DNA of the CDR3 is TGTGCCATCAGTGTCCCTTCTGGCGGGGGAAACCCCTACAATGAGCAGTTCTTC.

The chain combines TRBV11-2 with TRBJ2-2; either TRBD1 or TRBD2 may fit D (5 bases each). The ends were cut back, 2 bases at V and 5 bases at J, with 15 bases in the middle. CDR3 length: 16 amino acids. CDR1 and CDR2 (germline): SGHAT, FQNNGV. Written as DNA, the CDR3 is TGTGCCAGCAGCTTAATCTCAGGGTCGGGGACCGGGGAGCTGTTTTTT. It translates to CASSLISGSGTGELFF.

This clonotype was found once. The chain joins TRBV7-2 to TRBJ1-2; 8 bases line up with TRBD1. The V segment lost 5 bases and the J segment 6 bases; nucleotides outside the gene matches: 8. Germline CDR1 SGHTA, CDR2 FQGNSA. The CDR3 contains 14 residues. CDR3 DNA: TGTGCCAGCAGCCGGACAGGGCTGTGGGATGGCTACACCTTC. It encodes CASSRTGLWDGYTF.

This clonotype was counted at least ten times. This chain connects TRBV6-1 to TRBJ2-3, with a tentative D call TRBD2 (5 bases). CDR1 is MNHNS, CDR2 SASEGT, per germline. The CDR3 extends over 13 amino acids. Deletions cut 7 bases from V and 1 base from J, with 9 bases between. The DNA of the CDR3 is TGTGCCAGCACGGGGTTTGGCACAGATACGCAGTATTTT. Translation gives CASTGFGTDTQYF.

This clonotype was seen ten or more times. The chain has TRBV5-1 and TRBJ2-3; D unresolved. This CDR3 region has 14 residues. CDR1 and CDR2 (germline): SGHRS, YFSETQ. V was trimmed by 1 base and J by 2 bases, leaving 8 bases between them. The CDR3 region has the DNA TGCGCCAGCAGCTTGTTCAGTGTCACAGATACGCAGTATTTT. It codes for CASSLFSVTDTQYF.

This clonotype came up a few times. The chain recombines TRBV20-1 with TRBJ1-5; D is undetermined. The CDR3 is 16 amino acids. Between the trimmed V and J ends, which lost 3 bases and 1 base, there was a span of 16 bases. Germline-derived CDR1 and CDR2 are DFQATT and SNEGSKA (reference sequence). CDR3 DNA sequence: TGCAGTGCTAGCCCGGGGAGGCTCGGGAGCAATCAGCCCCAGCATTTT. It translates to CSASPGRLGSNQPQHF.

This clonotype was seen repeatedly, ten times or more. The chain employs TRBV5-1 and TRBJ2-3, with a weak D call TRBD2 (6 bases). The CDR3 covers 14 residues. Germline V lookup: CDR1 SGHRS, CDR2 YFSETQ. V was clipped by 1 base and J by 5 bases, with 11 bases between them. The CDR3 protein is CASSLTGVKDTQYF. The CDR3 bases are TGCGCCAGCAGCTTGACGGGGGTTAAAGATACGCAGTATTTT.

This clonotype was counted only a few times. The CDR3 sequence is CSARGAGETRGAFF. The DNA for the CDR3 is TGCAGTGCGAGGGGGGCGGGCGAGACGCGGGGAGCTTTCTTT. The chain recombines TRBV20-1 with TRBJ1-1; weak D call: TRBD1 (6 bases). Trimming took 6 bases from V and 10 from J, leaving 24 bases between them. In germline, CDR1 is DFQATT, CDR2 SNEGSKA (reference sequence). The CDR3 consists of 14 residues.

This clonotype has just a few counts. The chain's CDR3 is CATLHGELFF. CDR3 nucleotides: TGTGCCACCCTCCACGGGGAGCTGTTTTTT. V and J are TRBV28 and TRBJ2-2; D uncertain. Trimming pared 10 bases from V and 7 bases from J, leaving 7 bases between. Looked up from germline, CDR1 is MDHEN and CDR2 is SYDVKM. This CDR3 is built from 10 residues. The whole variable domain, filled in from reference TRBV28 and TRBJ2-2, reads DVKVTQSSRYLVKRTGEKVFLECVQDMDHENMFWYRQDPGLGLRLIYFSYDVKMKEKGDIPEGYSVSREKKERFSLILESASTNQTSMYLCATLHGELFFGEGSRLTVL.

The chain has TRBV5-1 and TRBJ2-1; 8 bases match TRBD1. Trimming removed 2 bases from V and 5 bases from J; junction bases left unmatched: 6. The CDR3 length is 15 residues. CDR1 is SGHRS and CDR2 is YFSETQ in the germline V gene. CDR3 in amino acids: CASSFRGLGNNEQFF. CDR3 nucleotide sequence: TGCGCCAGCAGCTTCAGGGGGCTTGGGAACAATGAGCAGTTCTTC.

This CDR3 is CSARVHRGSYEQYF. The CDR3 DNA reads TGCAGTGCTAGAGTACACAGGGGCTCCTACGAGCAGTACTTC. V gene TRBV20-1 combines with J gene TRBJ2-7; 7 nucleotides agree with TRBD1. Trimming at V came to 1 base and at J to 0 bases, leaving 3 bases not matched to a gene. The germline CDR1 and CDR2 sequences are DFQATT and SNEGSKA (reference sequence). The CDR3 consists of 14 residues.

In its sample, this clonotype was seen a few times. V and J are TRBV7-2 and TRBJ2-7, with 11 bases that match TRBD2. Germline values: CDR1 SGHTA, CDR2 FQGNSA. The CDR3 sequence is 16 residues long. V lost 3 bases, J lost 8 bases, and 12 bases stayed unmatched. CDR3 DNA: TGTGCCAGCAGCTTGGGGCTAACTAGCGGGAGTGGAAAGCAGTACTTC. Translated, it gives CASSLGLTSGSGKQYF.

The chain carries TRBV4-3 and TRBJ2-7; D is unclear. The germline V gene has CDR1 LGHNA and CDR2 YSLEER. Trimming left V 1 base short and J 3 bases short, with 7 bases between. This CDR3 has 13 amino acids. This CDR3 is CASSQVVHYEQYF. The DNA of the CDR3 is TGCGCCAGCAGCCAAGTTGTTCACTACGAGCAGTACTTC.